A single T cell receptor (beta chain) is shown here with its context. The data are from a study of control samples from healthy donors and cancer patients. The assay was immunoSEQ multiplex PCR, and TCRdb's table has in-frame clones only and misses some. The sample records about 99,000 clones, roughly 89% being singletons. Germline V gives CDR1 LGHDT, CDR2 YNNKEL (reference sequence). CDR3 length: 15 amino acids. The ends lost 4 bases at V and 5 bases at J; junction bases unmatched: 5. This chain links TRBV3-1 (or the pseudogene TRBV3-2) with TRBJ2-3; TRBD2 agrees at 11 bases. Sequenced material: PBMCs. This clonotype was obtained from a man between 60 and 70 years old with lung cancer. As DNA, the CDR3 is TGTGCCAGCAGCCCCGGGACTAGCGGCGGAGATACGCAGTATTTT. Translating gives CASSPGTSGGDTQYF.